Included here is one T cell receptor (beta chain) sequence, with context. Sequencing of TCR beta drew on CD8+ and CD4+ T cells from blood. Negative magnetic isolation gave CD8+ and CD4+ cells; FACS enriched CD8+ TEMRA. The data were obtained in a study of CD8 T cells in Susac syndrome. The CDR3 covers 13 residues. The germline V gene encodes CDR1 GTSNPN and CDR2 SVGIG (reference sequence). Trimming removed 5 bases from V and 1 base from J, with 12 bases in between. After extraction with the RNeasy kit, 0.5 to 1 ug of the RNA was reverse transcribed using random hexamers. TCR beta CDR3 was amplified by immunoSEQ multiplex PCR. This amplification extended across 54 Vbeta and 13 Jbeta segments. TCRdb called the immunoSEQ multiplex PCR reads again in MiXCR, with one record for every CDR3 protein. The profile shows more than 150,000 distinct CDR3 sequences, about 95% of them singletons.

The receptor comes from a human donor with multiple sclerosis. The V and J genes are TRBV30 and TRBJ2-7; a possible D gene is TRBD2 (7 bases). Material for sequencing was CD8+ T cells from PBMCs. As DNA, the CDR3 is TGTGCCTGGGAGGGGGGGGAATCCTACGAGCAGTACTTC. Its translation is CAWEGGESYEQYF.